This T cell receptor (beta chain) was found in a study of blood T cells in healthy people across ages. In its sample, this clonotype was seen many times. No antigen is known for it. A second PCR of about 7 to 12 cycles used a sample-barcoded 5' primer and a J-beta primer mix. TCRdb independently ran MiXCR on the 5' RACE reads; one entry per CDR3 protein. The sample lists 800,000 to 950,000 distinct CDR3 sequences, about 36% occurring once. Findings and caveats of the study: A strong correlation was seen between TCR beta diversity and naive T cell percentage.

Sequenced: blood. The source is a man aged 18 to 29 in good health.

The CDR3 loop is CSAMRGMRSYGYTF. In DNA, the CDR3 is TGCAGTGCTATGAGAGGGATGCGATCGTATGGCTACACCTTC. The chain recombines TRBV20-1 with TRBJ1-2, with no clear D. V lost 4 bases, J lost 5 bases, and 17 bases lay in between. Per germline, CDR1 DFQATT and CDR2 SNEGSKA (reference sequence). The CDR3 has 14 amino acids.